The T cell receptor (beta chain) described here comes from a study of cytomegalovirus exposure and HLA in healthy donors. 60 Vbeta and 13 Jbeta primers were used in PCR. Measured with immunoSEQ multiplex PCR; TCRdb has only the in-frame clones, and not every one. Here the sample spans around 99,000 clones, approximately 76% being singletons. This clone occurred once. V was pared by 8 bases and J by 3 bases, with 10 bases of the junction left unmatched. Germline V gene sequence: CDR1 KGHSH, CDR2 LQKENI. The length of the CDR3 is 15 residues. The rearrangement joins TRBV18 to TRBJ2-3; 8 positions agree with TRBD1. The sequence derives from a woman aged 45-65 years in good health and CMV-seropositive. The material sequenced was PBMCs. CDR3 sequence reads: CASRQGKLGTDTQYF. The CDR3 DNA reads as TGTGCCAGCAGACAGGGGAAACTAGGTACAGATACGCAGTATTTT.